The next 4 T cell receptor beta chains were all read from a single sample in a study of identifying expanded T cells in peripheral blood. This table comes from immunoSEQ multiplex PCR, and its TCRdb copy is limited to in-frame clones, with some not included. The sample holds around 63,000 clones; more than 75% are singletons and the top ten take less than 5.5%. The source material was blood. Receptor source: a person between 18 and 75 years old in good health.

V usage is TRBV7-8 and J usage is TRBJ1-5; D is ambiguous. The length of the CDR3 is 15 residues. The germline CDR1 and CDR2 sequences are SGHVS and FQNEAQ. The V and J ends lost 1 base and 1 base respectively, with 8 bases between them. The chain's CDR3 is CASSLETGSNQPQHF. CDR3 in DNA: TGTGCCAGCAGCTTAGAGACGGGGAGCAATCAGCCCCAGCATTTT.

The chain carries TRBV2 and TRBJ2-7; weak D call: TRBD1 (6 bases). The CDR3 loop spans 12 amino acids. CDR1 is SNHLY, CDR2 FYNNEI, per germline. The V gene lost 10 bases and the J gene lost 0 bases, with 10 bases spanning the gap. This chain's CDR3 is CAISDSSYEQYF. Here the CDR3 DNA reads TGTGCCATCTCGGACAGCTCCTACGAGCAGTACTTC.

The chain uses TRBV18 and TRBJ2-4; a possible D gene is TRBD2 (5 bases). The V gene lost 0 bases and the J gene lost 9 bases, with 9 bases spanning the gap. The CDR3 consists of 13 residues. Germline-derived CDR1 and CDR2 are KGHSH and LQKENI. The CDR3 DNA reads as TGTGCCAGCTCACCACCCGGGGAGCGCATTCAGTACTTC. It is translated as CASSPPGERIQYF.

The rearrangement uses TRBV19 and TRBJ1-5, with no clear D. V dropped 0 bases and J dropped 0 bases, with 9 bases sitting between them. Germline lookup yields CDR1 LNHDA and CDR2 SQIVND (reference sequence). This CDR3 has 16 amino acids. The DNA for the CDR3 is TGTGCCAGTAGTATAGATGACGGACTTAGCAATCAGCCCCAGCATTTT. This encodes CASSIDDGLSNQPQHF.